The rows below give T cell receptor beta chains drawn from one sample of a study of CD8 T cells in Susac syndrome. TCRdb called the immunoSEQ multiplex PCR reads again in MiXCR, with one record for every CDR3 protein. This sample has 400,000 to 550,000 distinct CDR3 sequences, with roughly 85% found just once. Sequenced sample: CD8+ T cells from PBMCs. The receptors derive from a human donor with multiple sclerosis. Each CDR3 is given with its conserved first and last residue. A D gene is named only where the DNA matches it firmly. Only some rows state a clone size, as once, few, many or a class for expanded clones.

d_gene	v_gene	abundance	j_gene	CDR3nt	CDR3aa
.	TRBV4-1	.	TRBJ2-2	TGCGCCAGCAGCCAAGATATCGGGCAGACTCCGATAACCGGGGAGCTGTTTTTT	CASSQDIGQTPITGELFF
TRBD1	TRBV7-2	.	TRBJ2-7	TGTGCCAGCAGCCTCTGGACAGGGCCGCCTTACGAGCAGTACTTC	CASSLWTGPPYEQYF
.	TRBV30	once	TRBJ2-2	TGTGCCTGGAGACAGAGGGAGGTGGGCACCGGGGAGCTGTTTTTT	CAWRQREVGTGELFF
TRBD2	TRBV5-1	.	TRBJ2-7	TGCGCCAGCAGCCCCCTCTCGGGGACCGGGGAAGCGGGAGGCTACGAGCAGTACTTC	CASSPLSGTGEAGGYEQYF
TRBD2	TRBV6-1	.	TRBJ2-1	TGTGCCAGCAGTGAAAAAGCGGGAGGGCCAAATGAGCAGTTCTTC	CASSEKAGGPNEQFF
TRBD2	TRBV7-2	.	TRBJ2-1	TGTGCCAGCAGCCCAGTAGCGGGGGTACTGAGGGATAAAAATGAGCAGTTCTTC	CASSPVAGVLRDKNEQFF
.	TRBV5-4	.	TRBJ2-7	TGTGCCAGCAGCTTCTTCGGGGCCCACGAGCAGTACTTC	CASSFFGAHEQYF
.	TRBV11-3	.	TRBJ2-3	TGTGCCAGCAGCTTAAGGGGTCGGGATAGCACAGATACGCAGTATTTT	CASSLRGRDSTDTQYF
.	TRBV5-4	.	TRBJ1-2	TGTGCCAGCAGCCTTGCAGGGGTCTATGGCTACACCTTC	CASSLAGVYGYTF
.	TRBV9	.	TRBJ1-1	TGTGCCAGCAGCGGGCCCGGAGGAATGAACACTGAAGCTTTCTTT	CASSGPGGMNTEAFF
.	TRBV12-3/TRBV12-4	.	TRBJ1-1	TGTGCCAGCAGTTGGGGGTTTGTTTGGGAAGCTTTCTTT	CASSWGFVWEAFF
.	TRBV3-1	.	TRBJ2-1	TGTGCCAGCAGCCAAGGGAGCGCTTCCTACAATGAGCAGTTCTTC	CASSQGSASYNEQFF
TRBD1	TRBV25-1	.	TRBJ1-2	TGTGCCAGCAGTACCATCCGGGACAGAGACGGAGGCTACACCTTC	CASSTIRDRDGGYTF
.	TRBV20-1	.	TRBJ2-1	TGCAGTGCTAGAGATACGGCTAGCGAGTACAATGAGCAGTTCTTC	CSARDTASEYNEQFF
TRBD2	TRBV3-1	.	TRBJ2-1	TGTGCCAGCAGCCAAGTTTCCCTAAGTCTAGCGGGGGACAATGAGCAGTTCTTC	CASSQVSLSLAGDNEQFF
.	TRBV19	.	TRBJ2-1	TGTGCCAGTAGTATAGACCACTACAATGAGCAGTTCTTC	CASSIDHYNEQFF
.	TRBV7-9	.	TRBJ2-3	TGTGCCAGCAGCTTAGCGCCAGGCAGGGGAAGCACAGATACGCAGTATTTT	CASSLAPGRGSTDTQYF
.	TRBV5-1	.	TRBJ2-1	TGCGCCAGCAGCTTGGTCGGGTTCGGCAATGAGCAGTTCTTC	CASSLVGFGNEQFF
.	TRBV7-9	.	TRBJ2-4	TGTGCCAGCAGCTCTTCTCAGACCTCCGTCAAAAACATTCAGTACTTC	CASSSSQTSVKNIQYF
.	TRBV20-1	once	TRBJ2-3	TGCAGTGCTACTGGGGTAGGGACAATTAGGACAGATACGCAGTATTTT	CSATGVGTIRTDTQYF
.	TRBV13	.	TRBJ2-5	TGTGCCAGCAGCCGCCTCGAGGACCCCTTCGCCCAAGAGACCCAGTACTTC	CASSRLEDPFAQETQYF
.	TRBV29-1	.	TRBJ1-1	TGCAGCGTTTTGGACACTGAAGCTTTCTTT	CSVLDTEAFF
TRBD2	TRBV27	few	TRBJ2-1	TGTGCCAGCAATACCGGGACTAGCGGCTACAATGAGCAGTTCTTC	CASNTGTSGYNEQFF
.	TRBV30	.	TRBJ2-1	TGTGCCTGGTCCGTAGTTGGCTACAATGAGCAGTTCTTC	CAWSVVGYNEQFF